This T cell receptor (beta chain) emerged from a study of CD8+CD57+ T cells in acquired aplastic anemia. TCR beta VDJ and CDR3 profiling used genomic DNA as template. TCRdb fed the reads into MiXCR, producing one record per CDR3 protein. The sample has 150,000 to 200,000 distinct CDR3 sequences; under 50% are singletons. This CDR3 is built from 11 residues. V shed 5 bases and J shed 3 bases, with 8 bases lying between them. CDR1 is SQVTM and CDR2 is ANQGSEA in the germline V gene. In patients chosen for sequencing, flow cytometry had shown CD8+CD57+ cell expansion. The sequencing input was sorted CD4+, CD8+, or CD8+CD57+ T cells (not recorded which) from PBMCs. This chain connects TRBV29-1 to TRBJ2-7; D possibly corresponds to TRBD1 (6 bases). The origin of this receptor is a human donor with aplastic anemia. The CDR3: CSVQQGYEQYF. In nucleotides, the CDR3 is TGCAGCGTTCAACAGGGCTACGAGCAGTACTTC.